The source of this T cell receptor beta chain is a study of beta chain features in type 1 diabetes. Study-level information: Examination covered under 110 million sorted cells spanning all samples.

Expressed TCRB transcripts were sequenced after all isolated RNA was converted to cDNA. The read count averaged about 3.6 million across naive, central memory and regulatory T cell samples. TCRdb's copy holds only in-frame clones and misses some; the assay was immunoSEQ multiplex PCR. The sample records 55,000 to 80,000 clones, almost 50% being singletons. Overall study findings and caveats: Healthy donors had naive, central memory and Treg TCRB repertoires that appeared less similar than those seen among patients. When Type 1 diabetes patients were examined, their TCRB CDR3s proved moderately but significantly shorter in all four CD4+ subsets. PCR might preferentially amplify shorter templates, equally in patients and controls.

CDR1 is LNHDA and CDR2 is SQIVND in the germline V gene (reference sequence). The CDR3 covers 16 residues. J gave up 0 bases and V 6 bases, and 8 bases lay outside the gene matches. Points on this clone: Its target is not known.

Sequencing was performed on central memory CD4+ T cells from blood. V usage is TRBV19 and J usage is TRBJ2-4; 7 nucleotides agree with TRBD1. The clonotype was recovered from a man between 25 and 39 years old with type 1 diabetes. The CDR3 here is CASRNRGILAKNIQYF. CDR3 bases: TGTGCCAGTAGGAACAGGGGAATTTTAGCCAAAAACATTCAGTACTTC.